Presented here are 30 T cell receptor beta chains from one specimen sequenced in a study of T cell repertoires in cytomegalovirus infection (dated by TCRdb to between 2017 and 2020). TCRdb shows the sequencer as Illumina HiSeq 1500. TCRdb itself trimmed the public reads at Q25 with fastp, ran MiXCR and retained productive beta chains. A single entry per CDR3 protein holds the most common genes and DNA from its merged rows. The sample table lists some 920,000 distinct CDR3 sequences, approximately 33% of them with a count of one. The ten largest make up roughly 13% of the sample. Per the publication, the treatment or condition label means: in vitro stimulation with specific CMV peptide epitopes to enrich CMV-specific T cells. The antigens for these receptors are not known. The specimen comprised cultured CD8+ T cells from PBMCs, sampled from culture after CMV antigen stimulation. These receptors were collected from a human donor in good health (CMV status not recorded). Some clones in this sample may be carry-over from other donors' samples.

In its sample, this clonotype was seen many times. The rearrangement links TRBV7-8 to TRBJ1-5; unclear D gene. This CDR3 has 12 amino acids. V was trimmed by 5 bases and J by 4 bases, leaving 6 bases between them. The V gene's germline CDR1 is SGHVS and CDR2 FQNEAQ. The CDR3 spells CASSAGNQPQHF. CDR3 in DNA: TGTGCCAGCAGCGCCGGGAATCAGCCCCAGCATTTT.

This sequence joins TRBV10-2 and TRBJ2-7; 7 positions agree with TRBD2. V trimming: 3 bases; J trimming: 3 bases; junction bases outside the gene matches: 5. The length of the CDR3 is 14 residues. Germline CDR1 is WSHSY and CDR2 is SAAADI. CDR3 bases: TGCGCCAGCAGTGATAGGTCGGGGGGCTACGAGCAGTACTTC. Residues: CASSDRSGGYEQYF.

V is TRBV24-1 and J is TRBJ2-1; D remains ambiguous. Trimming took 4 bases from V and 5 from J, leaving 5 bases between them. From germline, CDR1 is KGHDR and CDR2 SFDVKD. The CDR3 loop spans 12 amino acids. CDR3 amino acids: CATSDLHNEQFF. The CDR3, as DNA: TGTGCCACCAGTGACCTACACAATGAGCAGTTCTTC.

This clonotype was seen more than once but under ten times. V usage is TRBV12-3 or TRBV12-4 and J usage is TRBJ1-2; TRBD1 might be the D (5 bases). The CDR3 has 15 residues. V lost 0 bases to trimming and J lost 4 bases, with 12 bases between them. The CDR3 sequence is CASSLARVGFYGYTF. The CDR3, as DNA: TGTGCCAGCAGTTTAGCCAGGGTGGGATTCTATGGCTACACCTTC.

The J gene is TRBJ2-1, the V gene TRBV6-4; D not resolved. The CDR3 loop spans 15 amino acids. V dropped 0 bases and J dropped 8 bases, with 14 bases sitting between them. Germline V gene data show CDR1 as MRHNA and CDR2 as SNTAGT. The CDR3 nucleotides are TGTGCCAGCAGTGACTCGGATTCCGTTGGGGATGAGCAGTTCTTC. Translating gives CASSDSDSVGDEQFF.

CDR3: CASSERSRVPYNPQHF. CDR3 DNA: TGTGCCAGCAGTGAAAGATCCAGGGTGCCTTATAATCCCCAGCATTTT. The chain joins TRBV6-1 to TRBJ1-5; TRBD1 might be the D (5 bases). V gave up 2 bases and J gave up 10 bases, with 21 bases separating them. CDR3 length: 16 residues. In germline, CDR1 is MNHNS, CDR2 SASEGT.

The chain links TRBV6-6 to TRBJ2-7; D unresolved. The CDR3 runs to 11 residues. Germline CDR1 is MNHNY and CDR2 is SVGAGI (reference sequence). V was trimmed by 5 bases and J by 7 bases, leaving 9 bases between them. As DNA, the CDR3 is TGTGCCAGCAGTGAGAGTAATGAGCAGTACGTC. Protein: CASSESNEQYV.

This clonotype was observed a handful of times. V gene TRBV12-3 or TRBV12-4 combines with J gene TRBJ2-1, with 7 bases lining up with TRBD1. The V gene end was trimmed by 3 bases and the J gene end by 8 bases; junction bases not matched to a gene: 10. This CDR3 contains 15 residues. This CDR3 reads CASSFTAGGIYEQFF. The CDR3 bases are TGTGCCAGCAGTTTTACGGCAGGGGGAATCTATGAGCAGTTCTTC.

V and J are TRBV6-2 or TRBV6-3 and TRBJ1-2; 7 nucleotides line up with TRBD1. The length of the CDR3 is 15 residues. The germline CDR1 and CDR2 sequences are MNHEY and SVGEGT. V trimming: 2 bases; J trimming: 2 bases; junction bases outside the gene matches: 5. The DNA of the CDR3 is TGTGCCAGCAGTTACCCGCTGGACAGGAACTATGGCTACACCTTC. The encoded protein is CASSYPLDRNYGYTF.

The genes are TRBV2 and TRBJ2-4; the D call may be TRBD1 or TRBD2 (5 bases each). CDR1 and CDR2 (germline): SNHLY, FYNNEI. Trimming took off 3 bases at V and 0 bases at J, with 9 bases between the two ends. This CDR3 region has 15 residues. The CDR3 protein is CASSDGALAKNIQYF. In DNA form, the CDR3 reads TGTGCCAGCAGTGACGGGGCTCTAGCCAAAAACATTCAGTACTTC. Drawing the rest from reference TRBV2 and TRBJ2-4, the complete variable domain is EPEVTQTPSHQVTQMGQEVILRCVPISNHLYFYWYRQILGQKVEFLVSFYNNEISEKSEIFDDQFSVERPDGSNFTLKIRSTKLEDSAMYFCASSDGALAKNIQYFGAGTRLSVL.

The chain has TRBV12-5 and TRBJ2-3; 8 nucleotides match TRBD2. V lost 5 bases to trimming and J lost 10 bases; unmatched junction nucleotides: 8. The germline CDR1 and CDR2 sequences are LGHNT and FRNRAP. This CDR3 has 13 residues. The CDR3 reads CASGGLASVPQYF. Written as DNA, the CDR3 is TGTGCTAGTGGTGGACTAGCATCGGTTCCGCAGTATTTT.

This chain links TRBV20-1 with TRBJ2-1, with TRBD1 identical over 9 bases. Per the germline V gene, CDR1 is DFQATT and CDR2 is SNEGSKA (reference sequence). This CDR3 spans 18 amino acids. Trimming cost V 4 bases and J 4 bases; bases outside gene matches: 17. CDR3 nucleotides: TGCAGTGCTACGGCCCGGGACAGGGTCTCCCCCACTTACAATGAGCAGTTCTTC. Its translation is CSATARDRVSPTYNEQFF.

The chain couples TRBV12-3 or TRBV12-4 to TRBJ2-3, with 8 bases matching TRBD1. V trimming: 5 bases; J trimming: 2 bases; junction bases outside the gene matches: 6. The CDR3 is 15 amino acids. The CDR3 coding sequence is TGTGCCAGCAGTGATCCGGGACAGGTCACAGATACGCAGTATTTT. Translated: CASSDPGQVTDTQYF.

This clonotype turned up a few times. The chain carries TRBV10-3 and TRBJ2-3, with TRBD1 identical over 8 bases. The CDR3 is 18 residues long. The V gene end was trimmed by 0 bases and the J gene end by 0 bases; junction bases not matched to a gene: 8. Germline assignment: CDR1 ENHRY and CDR2 SYGVKD. The CDR3 nucleotides read TGTGCCATCAGTGAGTCGACTCAGACAGGGGTGAGCACAGATACGCAGTATTTT. Translating gives CAISESTQTGVSTDTQYF.

This clonotype has just a few counts. The gene calls are TRBV4-1 and TRBJ1-5, with D unresolved. The CDR3 spans 14 residues. The germline V gene has CDR1 MGHRA and CDR2 YSYEKL. V lost 1 base, J lost 7 bases, and 11 bases lay in between. The CDR3 DNA follows: TGCGCCAGCAGCCAAGTGGGTACGGAACAGCCCCAGCATTTT. This sequence encodes CASSQVGTEQPQHF.

This sequence joins TRBV6-4 and TRBJ2-1; tentative D call: TRBD2 (5 bases). Trimming stripped 3 bases from V and 0 bases from J, with 15 bases between. The CDR3 is 17 residues long. From germline, CDR1 is MRHNA and CDR2 SNTAGT. CDR3 sequence: CASSEVASEGSYNEQFF. The CDR3 region has the DNA TGTGCCAGCAGTGAAGTAGCCTCCGAGGGCTCCTACAATGAGCAGTTCTTC.

In this sample, this clonotype turned up a few times. This chain uses TRBV10-3 with TRBJ2-7, with D possibly being TRBD1 or TRBD2 (5 bases each). V was trimmed by 4 bases and J by 1 base, leaving 14 bases between them. Per the germline V gene, CDR1 is ENHRY and CDR2 is SYGVKD. The CDR3 runs 15 residues. The CDR3 DNA follows: TGTGCCATCAGTGGGGACCAGTGGAGTTCCTACGAGCAGTACTTC. This translates into CAISGDQWSSYEQYF.

This clonotype was picked up a small number of times. The chain is built from TRBV6-1 and TRBJ1-5; a weak D match, TRBD1 (6 bases). Germline CDR1 is MNHNS and CDR2 is SASEGT. V lost 0 bases and J lost 0, with 9 bases in between. The CDR3 has 16 amino acids. CDR3 loop: CASSEAPGHSNQPQHF. The CDR3 DNA is TGTGCCAGCAGTGAAGCGCCGGGACATAGCAATCAGCCCCAGCATTTT.

The V gene is TRBV15, the J gene TRBJ2-7, with a possible D match to TRBD2 (6 bases). The CDR3 is 15 amino acids. Trimming cost V 0 bases and J 5 bases, with 14 bases left between them. Germline values: CDR1 LNHNV, CDR2 YYDKDF (reference sequence). The CDR3 sequence: CATSRDRGSGDEQYF. CDR3 DNA sequence: TGTGCCACCAGCAGAGATCGGGGGTCCGGCGACGAGCAGTACTTC.

The chain is built from TRBV6-6 and TRBJ1-2; D not certain. The germline CDR1 and CDR2 sequences are MNHNY and SVGAGI (reference sequence). The CDR3 consists of 17 residues. V gave up 2 bases and J gave up 8 bases, with 24 bases separating them. The DNA of the CDR3 is TGTGCCAGCAGTTACCTAGGACCCAAACCTCCGGAGAAAGGCTACACCTTC. This gives the protein CASSYLGPKPPEKGYTF.

As for this clonotype: This is likely a read error, given that the CDR3 carries no conserved phenylalanine or tryptophan at its end. No DNA is shown, since the ends of the CDR3 on it are uncertain; the CDR3 is the one TCRdb lists. This chain's CDR3 is CASMGGMSYRITD. This chain links TRBV2 with TRBJ2-7; the table assigns TRBD2, which was not confirmed against the DNA. The CDR3 extends over 13 residues, inclusive of both ends. In germline, CDR1 is SNHLY, CDR2 FYNNEI.

This clonotype was detected ten times or more. This sequence joins TRBV12-3 or TRBV12-4 and TRBJ1-2; D unresolved. CDR3 length: 14 amino acids. V lost 3 bases to trimming and J lost 4 bases, with 12 bases between them. This CDR3 is CASSLSRGSYGYTF. In nucleotides, the CDR3 is TGTGCCAGCAGTTTGTCCCGGGGAAGCTATGGCTACACCTTC.

The rearrangement links TRBV7-8 to TRBJ1-5, with D unclear. Looked up from germline, CDR1 is SGHVS and CDR2 is FQNEAQ. V dropped 5 bases and J dropped 1 base, with 12 bases sitting between them. This CDR3 has 15 residues. CDR3 nucleotides: TGTGCCAGCAGCCCCAGCCAGAAAAGCAATCAGCCCCAGCATTTT. This translates into CASSPSQKSNQPQHF.

Only a few counts were recorded for this clonotype. The chain links TRBV4-1 to TRBJ1-6; no reliable D call. Germline V gives CDR1 MGHRA, CDR2 YSYEKL. There are 16 residues in the CDR3. V was trimmed by 1 base and J by 0 bases, leaving 7 bases between them. The CDR3 protein is CASSQVISSYNSPLHF. The CDR3 DNA reads TGCGCCAGCAGCCAAGTAATAAGCTCCTATAATTCACCCCTCCACTTT.

Many counts were recorded for this clonotype. The gene calls are TRBV7-9 and TRBJ2-2; TRBD1 matches 8 bases. Germline assignment: CDR1 SEHNR and CDR2 FQNEAQ (reference sequence). This CDR3 has 16 residues. The junction had 8 bases not matched to a gene; V was cut back by 6 bases and J by 2 bases. CDR3 sequence (DNA): TGTGCCAGCAGTCCCGGGACAGGCCTTAACACCGGGGAGCTGTTTTTT. It is translated as CASSPGTGLNTGELFF.

This clonotype was seen a few times. The chain is built from TRBV6-1 and TRBJ1-1, with a possible D match to TRBD1 (6 bases). The length of the CDR3 is 14 residues. Trimming removed 7 bases at V and 1 base at J, with 13 bases between. CDR1 is MNHNS, CDR2 SASEGT, per germline. Here the CDR3 reads CASTLQGRNTEAFF. The CDR3 coding sequence is TGTGCCAGCACCCTACAGGGTAGGAACACTGAAGCTTTCTTT.

Many counts were recorded for this clonotype. This chain uses TRBV6-2 or TRBV6-3 with TRBJ2-3; D not resolved. V gave up 0 bases and J gave up 1 base, with 5 bases separating them. Germline CDR1 is MNHEY and CDR2 is SVGEGT. This CDR3 is 14 amino acids long. The CDR3 loop is CASSYSRRTDTQYF. As DNA, the CDR3 is TGTGCCAGCAGTTACTCGAGACGCACAGATACGCAGTATTTT.

This clonotype was counted only a few times. The chain joins TRBV6-6 to TRBJ2-1, with 7 bases fitting TRBD1. V shed 2 bases and J 0 bases; nucleotides not matched to a gene: 10. The CDR3 consists of 18 residues. Germline CDR1 is MNHNY and CDR2 is SVGAGI (reference sequence). CDR3 coding DNA: TGTGCCAGCAGTTACAGACTGGGACAGTCTAGCTCCTACAATGAGCAGTTCTTC. It yields the protein CASSYRLGQSSSYNEQFF.

The chain couples TRBV7-8 to TRBJ2-1; 9 nucleotides line up with TRBD2. The CDR3 contains 15 residues. Germline V gives CDR1 SGHVS, CDR2 FQNEAQ. V shed 5 bases and J 5 bases; nucleotides not matched to a gene: 7. The DNA for the CDR3 is TGTGCCAGCAGCCCACCTAGCGGGGCGCACAATGAGCAGTTCTTC. Amino acids: CASSPPSGAHNEQFF. The variable domain in full, with the rest retrieved from reference TRBV7-8 and TRBJ2-1, is GAGVSQSPRYKVAKRGQDVALRCDPISGHVSLFWYQQALGQGPEFLTYFQNEAQLDKSGLPSDRFFAERPEGSVSTLKIQRTQQEDSAVYLCASSPPSGAHNEQFFGPGTRLTVL.

This clonotype was observed a few times. The chain recombines TRBV4-2 with TRBJ2-2; weak D call: TRBD2 (5 bases). The germline CDR1 and CDR2 sequences are LGHNA and YNFKEQ. CDR3 size: 16 residues. V was shortened by 4 bases and J by 0 bases, with 12 bases between the two germline ends. The CDR3 spells CASSLPGSSNTGELFF. CDR3 in DNA: TGTGCCAGCAGCCTACCGGGATCGTCGAACACCGGGGAGCTGTTTTTT.